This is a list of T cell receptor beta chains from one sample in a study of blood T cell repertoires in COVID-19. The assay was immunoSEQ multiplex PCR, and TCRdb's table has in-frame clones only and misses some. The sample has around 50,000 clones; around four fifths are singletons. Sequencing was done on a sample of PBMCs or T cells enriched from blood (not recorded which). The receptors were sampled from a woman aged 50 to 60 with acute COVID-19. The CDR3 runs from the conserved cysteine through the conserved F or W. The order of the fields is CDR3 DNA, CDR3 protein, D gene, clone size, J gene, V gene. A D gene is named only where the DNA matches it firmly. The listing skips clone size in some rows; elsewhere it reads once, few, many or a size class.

CDR3nt: TGTGCCAGCAGCAACCAGGGGCCCCAAGAGACCCAGTACTTC
CDR3aa: CASSNQGPQETQYF
d_gene: NA
abundance: once
j_gene: TRBJ2-5
v_gene: TRBV11-3

CDR3nt: TGTGCCAGCAGCTTGGGGCAGGCGAGCTCTGGAAACACCATATATTTT
CDR3aa: CASSLGQASSGNTIYF
d_gene: NA
abundance: many
j_gene: TRBJ1-3
v_gene: TRBV5-8

CDR3nt: TGCGCCAGCAGGATGACTAGCGGGGGGCCCGAGACCCAGTACTTC
CDR3aa: CASRMTSGGPETQYF
d_gene: TRBD2
abundance: NA
j_gene: TRBJ2-5
v_gene: TRBV5-1

CDR3nt: TGTGCCTGGAAGAGGACTGGCAACGTCCTGACTTTC
CDR3aa: CAWKRTGNVLTF
d_gene: NA
abundance: NA
j_gene: TRBJ2-6
v_gene: TRBV30

CDR3nt: TGTGCCAGCAGCTATCAGGGCTATGGCACTGAAGCTTTCTTT
CDR3aa: CASSYQGYGTEAFF
d_gene: NA
abundance: NA
j_gene: TRBJ1-1
v_gene: TRBV11-2

CDR3nt: TGTGCCAGCAGCTTGGGACTCTCCTCCACTGAAGCTTTCTTT
CDR3aa: CASSLGLSSTEAFF
d_gene: NA
abundance: NA
j_gene: TRBJ1-1
v_gene: TRBV7-3

CDR3nt: TGTGCCAGCAGTTTATCAGGGGTGGACGGCTACACCTTC
CDR3aa: CASSLSGVDGYTF
d_gene: NA
abundance: NA
j_gene: TRBJ1-2
v_gene: TRBV27

CDR3nt: TGTGCCAGCAGTTTATTACAGGGGGACTATGGCTACACCTTC
CDR3aa: CASSLLQGDYGYTF
d_gene: TRBD1
abundance: NA
j_gene: TRBJ1-2
v_gene: TRBV28

CDR3nt: TGTGCCAGCAGCTTGGCCTTAGGGGCCGGAAACACCATATATTTT
CDR3aa: CASSLALGAGNTIYF
d_gene: NA
abundance: NA
j_gene: TRBJ1-3
v_gene: TRBV5-8

CDR3nt: TGTGCCAGCAGTGAGTCGGGTCAGCCCCAGCATTTT
CDR3aa: CASSESGQPQHF
d_gene: NA
abundance: NA
j_gene: TRBJ1-5
v_gene: TRBV2

CDR3nt: TGTGCCAGAAGGCACAGGGGGCGTTATAATTCACCCCTCCACTTT
CDR3aa: CARRHRGRYNSPLHF
d_gene: NA
abundance: NA
j_gene: TRBJ1-6
v_gene: TRBV7-5

CDR3nt: TGTGCCAGCAGCCCCTTAGGGACAACGAACACTGAAGCTTTCTTT
CDR3aa: CASSPLGTTNTEAFF
d_gene: NA
abundance: NA
j_gene: TRBJ1-1
v_gene: TRBV3-1/TRBV3-2

CDR3nt: TGCGCCAGCAGCTTGGAGAGGGGCGCGGGATATAATTCACCCCTCCACTTT
CDR3aa: CASSLERGAGYNSPLHF
d_gene: NA
abundance: NA
j_gene: TRBJ1-6
v_gene: TRBV5-1

CDR3nt: TGTGCCAGCAGCCGCCGGGACAGCCTGAGCTCCTATAATTCACCCCTCCACTTT
CDR3aa: CASSRRDSLSSYNSPLHF
d_gene: TRBD1
abundance: NA
j_gene: TRBJ1-6
v_gene: TRBV2

CDR3nt: TGTGCCAGCGGGACAGGGGGCCGCGAGCAGTACTTC
CDR3aa: CASGTGGREQYF
d_gene: TRBD1
abundance: few
j_gene: TRBJ2-7
v_gene: TRBV3-1/TRBV3-2

CDR3nt: TGTGCCAGTGGAGGACAGGGGGTGATGAACACTGAAGCTTTCTTT
CDR3aa: CASGGQGVMNTEAFF
d_gene: TRBD1
abundance: once
j_gene: TRBJ1-1
v_gene: TRBV19

CDR3nt: TGTGCCAGCAGCCTCCTCCAGAGAGCGGGCTCCCGACGGGAGACCCAGTACTTC
CDR3aa: CASSLLQRAGSRRETQYF
d_gene: NA
abundance: once
j_gene: TRBJ2-5
v_gene: TRBV7-6

CDR3nt: TGTGCCAGCAGTTTGGGGAGTTTCTACAATGAGCAGTTCTTC
CDR3aa: CASSLGSFYNEQFF
d_gene: NA
abundance: few
j_gene: TRBJ2-1
v_gene: TRBV28

CDR3nt: TGTGCCAGCAGTTACTCGGGCAGGGTCCTGAAAACACTCTCTAATGAAAAACTGTTTTTT
CDR3aa: CASSYSGRVLKTLSNEKLFF
d_gene: NA
abundance: once
j_gene: TRBJ1-4
v_gene: TRBV6-2/TRBV6-3

CDR3nt: TGTGCCAGCAGCTCGGGTGAAAAACTGTTTTTT
CDR3aa: CASSSGEKLFF
d_gene: NA
abundance: NA
j_gene: TRBJ1-4
v_gene: TRBV11-2

CDR3nt: TGTGCCAGTAGTATAACGGGAGATACGCAGTATTTT
CDR3aa: CASSITGDTQYF
d_gene: NA
abundance: NA
j_gene: TRBJ2-3
v_gene: TRBV19

CDR3nt: TGTGCCTGGAGTAGAGGAGGAGATAGCAATCAGCCCCAGCATTTT
CDR3aa: CAWSRGGDSNQPQHF
d_gene: NA
abundance: NA
j_gene: TRBJ1-5
v_gene: TRBV30

CDR3nt: TGTGCCAGCAGTTTAGGGGCAGGGCAATATGGCTACACCTTC
CDR3aa: CASSLGAGQYGYTF
d_gene: NA
abundance: NA
j_gene: TRBJ1-2
v_gene: TRBV28

CDR3nt: TGCGCCAGCAGCCAACAAGGCAGGGAAAAACTGTTTTTT
CDR3aa: CASSQQGREKLFF
d_gene: NA
abundance: NA
j_gene: TRBJ1-4
v_gene: TRBV4-1

CDR3nt: TGTGCCAGCAGCGAGGGCGGGGGGGTATCCGAGCAGTACTTC
CDR3aa: CASSEGGGVSEQYF
d_gene: TRBD2
abundance: NA
j_gene: TRBJ2-7
v_gene: TRBV3-1/TRBV3-2